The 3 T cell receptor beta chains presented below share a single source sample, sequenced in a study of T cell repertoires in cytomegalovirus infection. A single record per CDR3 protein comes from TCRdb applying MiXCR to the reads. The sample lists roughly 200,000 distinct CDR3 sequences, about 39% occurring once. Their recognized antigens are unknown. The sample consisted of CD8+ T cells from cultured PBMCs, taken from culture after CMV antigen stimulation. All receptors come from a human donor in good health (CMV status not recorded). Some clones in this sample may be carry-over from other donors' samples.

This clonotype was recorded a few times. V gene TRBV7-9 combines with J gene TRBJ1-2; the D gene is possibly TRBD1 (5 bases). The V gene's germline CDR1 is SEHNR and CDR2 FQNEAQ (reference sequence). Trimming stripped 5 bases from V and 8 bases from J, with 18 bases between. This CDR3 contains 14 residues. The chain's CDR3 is CASSPFAPWDGYTF. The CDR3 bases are TGTGCCAGCAGCCCCTTTGCTCCTTGGGACGGCTACACCTTC. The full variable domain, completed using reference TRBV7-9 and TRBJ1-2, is DTGVSQNPRHKITKRGQNVTFRCDPISEHNRLYWYRQTLGQGPEFLTYFQNEAQLEKSRLLSDRFSAERPKGSFSTLEIQRTEQGDSAMYLCASSPFAPWDGYTFGSGTRLTVV.

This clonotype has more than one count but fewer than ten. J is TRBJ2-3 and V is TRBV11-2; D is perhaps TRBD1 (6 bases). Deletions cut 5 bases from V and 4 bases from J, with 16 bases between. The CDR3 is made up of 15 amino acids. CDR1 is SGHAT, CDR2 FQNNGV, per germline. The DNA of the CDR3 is TGTGCCAGCAGCGCCCATGACAGGCCCGCAGATACGCAGTATTTT. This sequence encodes CASSAHDRPADTQYF.

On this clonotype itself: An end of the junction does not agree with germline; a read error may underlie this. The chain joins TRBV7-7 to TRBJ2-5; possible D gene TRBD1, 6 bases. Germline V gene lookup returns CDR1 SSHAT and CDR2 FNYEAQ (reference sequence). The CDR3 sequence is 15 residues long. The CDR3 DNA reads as TGTGCTAGCAGCTTAGAAAACAGGGTGGGAGAGACCCAGTACTTC. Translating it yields CASSLENRVGETQYF.